A single sample is the source of the 25 T cell receptor beta chains below, sequenced in a study of T cell changes during pregnancy in multiple sclerosis. Measured with immunoSEQ multiplex PCR; TCRdb has only the in-frame clones, and not every one. The table shows about 64,000 clones, with about 90% occurring only once. The source material was peripheral blood, sampled in the third trimester of pregnancy. The source is a female donor in good health, enrolled as a control in a pregnancy study.

This chain links TRBV7-6 with TRBJ1-1; D is perhaps TRBD1 (6 bases). Trimming stripped 1 base from V and 4 bases from J, with 13 bases between. The CDR3 spans 15 residues. Germline CDR1 is SGHVS and CDR2 is FNYEAQ. The CDR3 region has the DNA TGTGCCAGCAGCTTAGGACCCACAGGGACCACTGAAGCTTTCTTT. Amino acids: CASSLGPTGTTEAFF.

The V and J genes are TRBV5-6 and TRBJ2-5, with D perhaps matching TRBD1 (7 bases). V gave up 0 bases and J gave up 7 bases, with 13 bases separating them. The CDR3 has 14 residues. Germline V gene data show CDR1 as SGHDT and CDR2 as YYEEEE. In nucleotides, the CDR3 is TGTGCCAGCAGCTTGGAGAGGGGGCGGGGGACCCAGTACTTC. It encodes CASSLERGRGTQYF.

This chain connects TRBV19 to TRBJ1-3; TRBD1 agrees at 11 bases. The CDR3 spans 16 residues. Germline V gene lookup returns CDR1 LNHDA and CDR2 SQIVND (reference sequence). The junction had 5 bases not matched to a gene; V was cut back by 3 bases and J by 4 bases. The CDR3 DNA reads TGTGCCAGTAGTATGGGACAGGGGGTAGGAGGAAACACCATATATTTT. Amino acid sequence: CASSMGQGVGGNTIYF.

The chain combines TRBV5-4 with TRBJ2-5; 9 nucleotides match TRBD2. Trimming took 1 base from V and 2 from J; bases not matched to a gene: 12. CDR3 length equals 18 residues. Germline lookup yields CDR1 SGHNT and CDR2 YYREEE (reference sequence). This CDR3 is CASSLFQGLAGIQETQYF. The CDR3 DNA follows: TGTGCCAGCAGCTTGTTCCAGGGCCTAGCGGGAATTCAAGAGACCCAGTACTTC.

V is TRBV4-2 and J is TRBJ2-7; D call uncertain. This CDR3 comprises 15 residues. V lost 4 bases, J lost 0 bases, and 13 bases lay in between. Germline CDR1 reads LGHNA; CDR2 reads YNFKEQ. Written as DNA, the CDR3 is TGTGCCAGCAGCCGGGTAGCCGAAAGCTCCTACGAGCAGTACTTC. Translation: CASSRVAESSYEQYF.

The CDR3 DNA follows: TGTGCCAGCAGTCTAACGACAGGGGTGGGCGAGCAGTACTTC. It specifies CASSLTTGVGEQYF. V usage is TRBV27 and J usage is TRBJ2-7, with 8 positions matching TRBD1. Germline CDR1 MNHEY, CDR2 SMNVEV (reference sequence). The junction had 9 bases not matched to a gene; V was cut back by 5 bases and J by 6 bases. The CDR3 loop spans 14 amino acids.

The V gene is TRBV7-6, the J gene TRBJ1-2; D is uncertain. Germline V gene data show CDR1 as SGHVS and CDR2 as FNYEAQ. The CDR3 sequence is 14 residues long. Deletions cut 1 base from V and 7 bases from J, with 13 bases between. This chain's CDR3 is CASSLVSGSGGYTF. CDR3 DNA sequence: TGTGCCAGCAGCTTAGTATCCGGGTCGGGTGGCTACACCTTC. The full variable domain, its missing parts supplied by reference TRBV7-6 and TRBJ1-2, is GAGVSQSPRYKVTKRGQDVALRCDPISGHVSLYWYRQALGQGPEFLTYFNYEAQQDKSGLPNDRFSAERPEGSISTLTIQRTEQRDSAMYRCASSLVSGSGGYTFGSGTRLTVV.

The rearrangement links TRBV19 to TRBJ2-2; D is perhaps TRBD2 (6 bases). Trimming pared 7 bases from V and 6 bases from J, leaving 21 bases between. The CDR3 consists of 16 residues. Per the germline V gene, CDR1 is LNHDA and CDR2 is SQIVND (reference sequence). CDR3 protein: CASKVQETRIPGELFF. In nucleotides, the CDR3 is TGTGCCAGTAAGGTTCAGGAGACTAGGATCCCCGGGGAGCTGTTTTTT.

The chain joins TRBV29-1 to TRBJ2-3, with 11 nucleotides matching TRBD2. The CDR3 length is 16 residues. Germline-derived CDR1 and CDR2 are SQVTM and ANQGSEA. With V trimmed by 4 bases and J by 3 bases, 9 bases remained unmatched. The CDR3, as DNA: TGCAGCGTTGGTTTTACTAGCGGGAGTCGAACAGATACGCAGTATTTT. Protein product: CSVGFTSGSRTDTQYF.

This clone has a single count. This chain uses TRBV6-5 with TRBJ1-5, with a weak D call TRBD1 (6 bases). Deletions cut 6 bases from V and 0 bases from J, with 12 bases between. This CDR3 contains 15 residues. Germline assignment: CDR1 MNHEY and CDR2 SVGAGI. CDR3 nucleotides: TGTGCCAGCAGCAGAGGACAGTCTAGCAATCAGCCCCAGCATTTT. Protein product: CASSRGQSSNQPQHF.

The gene calls are TRBV27 and TRBJ2-4; a weak D match, TRBD2 (6 bases). Germline CDR1 reads MNHEY; CDR2 reads SMNVEV (reference sequence). The CDR3 covers 14 residues. V gave up 8 bases and J gave up 8 bases, with 19 bases separating them. This CDR3 reads CASHPVAAGDIQYF. Written as DNA, the CDR3 is TGTGCCAGCCACCCCGTGGCAGCGGGCGACATTCAGTACTTC.

This clone appeared once. CDR3 bases: TGTGCCAGCAGCCGCCCCCCGGGACTAGGCCACAATGAGCAGTTCTTC. Translated: CASSRPPGLGHNEQFF. The V call is TRBV7-9, the J call TRBJ2-1; 8 bases map to TRBD2. In germline, CDR1 is SEHNR, CDR2 FQNEAQ (reference sequence). The junction had 11 bases not matched to a gene; V was cut back by 5 bases and J by 5 bases. This CDR3 has 16 amino acids.

The chain couples TRBV5-1 to TRBJ1-2; 9 bases fit TRBD1. The CDR3 consists of 16 residues. Trimming took 4 bases from V and 6 from J; bases not matched to a gene: 13. Germline V gene data show CDR1 as SGHRS and CDR2 as YFSETQ. Here the CDR3 DNA reads TGCGCCAGCAGCCCGGGGACAGGGATACTTGTAGATGGCTACACCTTC. Translated: CASSPGTGILVDGYTF.

V is TRBV6-5 and J is TRBJ1-5; D is possibly TRBD1 (5 bases). Per germline, CDR1 MNHEY and CDR2 SVGAGI. The CDR3 spans 15 residues. Trimming took 5 bases from V and 0 from J, leaving 11 bases between them. CDR3 sequence (DNA): TGTGCCAGCAGTGCGCGACAGATTAGCAATCAGCCCCAGCATTTT. This gives the protein CASSARQISNQPQHF.

This clone occurred once. The gene calls are TRBV10-2 and TRBJ2-7; perhaps TRBD2 as D (6 bases). Germline V gives CDR1 WSHSY, CDR2 SAAADI. Trimming shortened V by 8 bases and J by 2 bases, and 16 bases separated the two germline ends. The CDR3 consists of 14 residues. CDR3 sequence: CASWGGGIPYEQYF. The DNA of the CDR3 is TGCGCCAGCTGGGGTGGGGGGATTCCCTACGAGCAGTACTTC.

The chain links TRBV15 to TRBJ1-2, with a weak D call TRBD1 (5 bases). The CDR3 totals 15 residues. V shed 4 bases and J shed 2 bases, with 14 bases lying between them. Looked up from germline, CDR1 is LNHNV and CDR2 is YYDKDF (reference sequence). The CDR3: CATSKQGLKNYGYTF. The DNA for the CDR3 is TGTGCCACCAGCAAGCAGGGCTTGAAAAACTATGGCTACACCTTC. Variable domain in full (rest from reference TRBV15 and TRBJ1-2): DAMVIQNPRYQVTQFGKPVTLSCSQTLNHNVMYWYQQKSSQAPKLLFHYYDKDFNNEADTPDNFQSRRPNTSFCFLDIRSPGLGDTAMYLCATSKQGLKNYGYTFGSGTRLTVV.

V and J are TRBV6-5 and TRBJ2-7, with TRBD1 matching 7 bases. V trimming: 4 bases; J trimming: 5 bases; junction bases outside the gene matches: 2. CDR3 length equals 12 residues. The germline V gene has CDR1 MNHEY and CDR2 SVGAGI. In DNA form, the CDR3 reads TGTGCCAGCAGTTCAACAGGGGACGAGCAGTACTTC. Translated, it gives CASSSTGDEQYF.

V gene TRBV7-9 combines with J gene TRBJ2-7; D is undetermined. The CDR3 contains 14 residues. V lost 5 bases, J lost 0 bases, and 11 bases lay in between. Looked up from germline, CDR1 is SEHNR and CDR2 is FQNEAQ (reference sequence). The chain's CDR3 is CASSPGGSSYEQYF. CDR3 in DNA: TGTGCCAGCAGCCCCGGCGGAAGCTCCTACGAGCAGTACTTC.

This clone was picked up one time. This chain links TRBV7-8 with TRBJ2-1; TRBD1 matches 8 bases. The V and J ends lost 5 bases and 15 bases, in that order; junction bases with no gene match: 9. The CDR3 length is 12 residues. Germline V gene data show CDR1 as SGHVS and CDR2 as FQNEAQ. The CDR3 DNA is TGTGCCAGCAGCCTGGACAGGGTTGAGGCGTTCTTC. Translating gives CASSLDRVEAFF.

V usage is TRBV27 and J usage is TRBJ2-7; 9 nucleotides line up with TRBD1. CDR1 is MNHEY, CDR2 SMNVEV, per germline (reference sequence). CDR3 length equals 16 residues. J gave up 1 base and V 4 bases, and 8 bases lay outside the gene matches. The CDR3 reads CASSSQGQGKSYEQYF. CDR3 coding DNA: TGTGCCAGCAGTTCCCAGGGACAGGGTAAATCCTACGAGCAGTACTTC.

The CDR3, as DNA: TGTGCCAGCAGGAGGACAACGGAGAACACCATATATTTT. Translation gives CASRRTTENTIYF. This sequence joins TRBV27 and TRBJ1-3; D is possibly TRBD1 (5 bases). The CDR3 is made up of 13 amino acids. The germline V gene encodes CDR1 MNHEY and CDR2 SMNVEV (reference sequence). Deletions cut 6 bases from V and 7 bases from J, with 13 bases between.

The genes are TRBV5-8 and TRBJ2-3; 9 bases are shared with TRBD2. CDR3 size: 15 residues. V gave up 2 bases and J gave up 3 bases; unmatched junction bases: 4. From germline, CDR1 is SGHTS and CDR2 YDEGEE. The CDR3 loop is CASSFHLAGTDTQYF. DNA for the CDR3: TGTGCCAGCAGCTTTCACCTAGCGGGAACAGATACGCAGTATTTT.

The gene calls are TRBV7-2 and TRBJ2-7, with 8 bases that match TRBD1. Germline loops: CDR1 SGHTA, CDR2 FQGNSA. After removal of 6 bases from V and 2 bases from J, the junction contained 6 bases not matched to a gene. The CDR3 spans 14 residues. CDR3 sequence: CASRPGQGPYEQYF. The CDR3 DNA reads as TGTGCCAGCAGACCCGGACAGGGACCCTACGAGCAGTACTTC.

V and J are TRBV27 and TRBJ2-7; D may be TRBD1 (6 bases). The CDR3 consists of 16 residues. The V end was cut by 4 bases, the J end by 3 bases, with 19 bases between. Germline V gene data show CDR1 as MNHEY and CDR2 as SMNVEV (reference sequence). CDR3 protein: CASSSVTGSTFYEQYF. CDR3 in DNA: TGTGCCAGCAGTTCTGTAACAGGGTCGACTTTCTACGAGCAGTACTTC.

This sequence joins TRBV29-1 and TRBJ2-5; 7 bases line up with TRBD1. J lost 4 bases, V lost 6 bases, and 14 bases had no gene match. Germline CDR1 SQVTM, CDR2 ANQGSEA. The CDR3 sequence is 15 residues long. Written as DNA, the CDR3 is TGCAGCGTGAGGCCGGGAACAACAGGGGCAGAGACCCAGTACTTC. Residues: CSVRPGTTGAETQYF.